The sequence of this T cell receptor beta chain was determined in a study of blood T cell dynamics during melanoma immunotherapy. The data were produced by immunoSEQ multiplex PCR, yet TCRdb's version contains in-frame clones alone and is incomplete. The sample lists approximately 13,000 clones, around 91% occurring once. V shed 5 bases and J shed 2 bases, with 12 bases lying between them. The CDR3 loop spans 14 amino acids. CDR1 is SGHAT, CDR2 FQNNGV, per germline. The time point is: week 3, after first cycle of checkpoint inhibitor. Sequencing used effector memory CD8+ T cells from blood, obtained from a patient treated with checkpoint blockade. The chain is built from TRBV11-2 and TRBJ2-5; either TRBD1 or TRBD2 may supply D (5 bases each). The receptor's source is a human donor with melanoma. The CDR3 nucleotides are TGTGCCAGCAGCCCTTTCGGGGCTCAAGAGACCCAGTACTTC. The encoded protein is CASSPFGAQETQYF.